One and the same sample provided the 8 T cell receptor beta chains below, sequenced in a study of T-cell reconstitution after alpha-beta-depleted transplantation in children. The authors prepared the TCRbeta library with unique molecular identifiers. TCRdb used MiXCR to reprocess the PCR reads, holding one entry per CDR3 protein. This table holds about 300,000 distinct CDR3 sequences, 10% found once. The sequencing here drew on PBMCs, taken before TCRalphabeta/CD19-depleted stem cell transplant. The receptors stem from a boy less than two years old with acute myeloid leukemia, due to receive a stem cell transplant.

Points on this clonotype: A read error is possible here, since a much larger clone lies one base away. The chain recombines TRBV5-1 with TRBJ2-2; the D gene is possibly TRBD2 (6 bases). Germline CDR1 SGHRS, CDR2 YFSETQ. This CDR3 is 16 amino acids long. DNA of the CDR3: TGCGCCAGCAGCTTGAGGGGAGGATTTAACACCGGGGATCTGTTTTTT. Amino acids: CASSLRGGFNTGDLFF. The entire variable domain, with the rest obtained from reference TRBV5-1 and TRBJ2-2, is as follows: KAGVTQTPRYLIKTRGQQVTLSCSPISGHRSVSWYQQTPGQGLQFLFEYFSETQRNKGNFPGRFSGRQFSNSRSEMNVSTLELGDSALYLCASSLRGGFNTGDLFFGEGSRLTVL.

This clonotype was found many times. The V call is TRBV12-3 or TRBV12-4, the J call TRBJ2-3; tentatively, D is TRBD2 (5 bases). Trimming removed 10 bases at V and 2 bases at J, with 10 bases between. CDR3 length: 12 amino acids. The CDR3 sequence: CATSGITDTQYF. The CDR3 bases are TGTGCCACCTCCGGGATCACAGATACGCAGTATTTT.

There are many counts of this clonotype. This chain links TRBV25-1 with TRBJ1-4; 10 bases align to TRBD1. In germline, CDR1 is MGHDK, CDR2 SYGVNS. This CDR3 spans 13 amino acids. J was trimmed by 6 bases and V by 7 bases; bases with no gene match: 2. In DNA, the CDR3 is TGTGCCAGCATCGGACAGGGGGATGAAAAACTGTTTTTT. Protein product: CASIGQGDEKLFF.

There are many counts of this clonotype. Here the CDR3 DNA reads TGTGCCAGCAGCTTGTACCGTTATAGCAATCAGCCCCAGCATTTT. Protein sequence: CASSLYRYSNQPQHF. The chain is built from TRBV5-5 and TRBJ1-5; no reliable D call. CDR1 and CDR2 from the germline V gene are SGHKS and YYEKEE (reference sequence). Trimming took off 1 base at V and 0 bases at J, with 8 bases between the two ends. CDR3 length: 15 amino acids.

This clonotype was recorded many times. CDR3 nucleotide sequence: TGTGCCAGCAGTTTACGGGGCGCGGGCAATCAGCCCCAGCATTTT. This encodes CASSLRGAGNQPQHF. The chain joins TRBV12-3 or TRBV12-4 to TRBJ1-5; the D gene is possibly TRBD1 (5 bases). The V and J ends lost 2 bases and 2 bases respectively, with 10 bases between them. The CDR3 has 15 residues.

V gene TRBV6-5 combines with J gene TRBJ2-3; 8 nucleotides agree with TRBD2. The junction had 10 bases not matched to a gene; V was cut back by 2 bases and J by 0 bases. The CDR3 spans 18 residues. CDR1 MNHEY and CDR2 SVGAGI come from the germline V gene. CDR3 DNA: TGTGCCAGCAGTTACAGGAGCGGGAGAAAACCAAGCACAGATACGCAGTATTTT. Translating it yields CASSYRSGRKPSTDTQYF.

This chain links TRBV28 with TRBJ2-5; 7 bases align to TRBD1. The CDR3 totals 15 residues. Germline CDR1 MDHEN, CDR2 SYDVKM. V was pared by 5 bases and J by 2 bases, with 8 bases of the junction left unmatched. Written as DNA, the CDR3 is TGTGCCAGCAGTCCAGGGACAGTCTTACAAGAGACCCAGTACTTC. Translating gives CASSPGTVLQETQYF.

This clonotype was recorded at least ten times. The chain employs TRBV10-3 and TRBJ2-2; 11 bases are a match to TRBD1. The CDR3 loop spans 15 amino acids. J lost 3 bases, V lost 6 bases, and 3 bases had no gene match. Germline CDR1 is ENHRY and CDR2 is SYGVKD. The CDR3: CAISRGQGDTGELFF. The CDR3 DNA reads as TGTGCCATCAGCAGGGGACAGGGGGACACCGGGGAGCTGTTTTTT.